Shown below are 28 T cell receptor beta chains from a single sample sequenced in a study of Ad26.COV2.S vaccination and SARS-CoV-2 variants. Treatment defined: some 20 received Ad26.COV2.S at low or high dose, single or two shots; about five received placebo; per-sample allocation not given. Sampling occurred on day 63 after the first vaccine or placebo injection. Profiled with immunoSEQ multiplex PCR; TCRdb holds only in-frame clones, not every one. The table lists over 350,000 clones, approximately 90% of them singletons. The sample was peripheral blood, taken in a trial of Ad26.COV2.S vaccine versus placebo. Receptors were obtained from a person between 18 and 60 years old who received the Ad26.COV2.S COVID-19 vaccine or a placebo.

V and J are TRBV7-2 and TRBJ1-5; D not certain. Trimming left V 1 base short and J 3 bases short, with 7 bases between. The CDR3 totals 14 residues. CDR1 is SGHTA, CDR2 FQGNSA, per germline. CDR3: CASSLEPPNQPQHF. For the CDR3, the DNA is TGTGCCAGCAGCTTAGAACCCCCCAATCAGCCCCAGCATTTT.

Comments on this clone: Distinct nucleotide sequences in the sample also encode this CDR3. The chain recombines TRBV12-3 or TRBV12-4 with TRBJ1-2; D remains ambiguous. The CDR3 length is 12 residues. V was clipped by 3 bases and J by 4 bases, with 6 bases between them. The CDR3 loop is CASSLSSYGYTF. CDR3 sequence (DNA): TGTGCCAGCAGTTTGTCAAGCTATGGCTACACCTTC.

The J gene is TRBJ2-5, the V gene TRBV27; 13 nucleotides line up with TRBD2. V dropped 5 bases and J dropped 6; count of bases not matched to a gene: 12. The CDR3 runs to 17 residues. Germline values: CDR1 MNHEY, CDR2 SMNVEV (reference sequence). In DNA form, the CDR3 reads TGTGCCAGCAGTCCGCCTAGTACTAGCGGGGGGGCGAAGACCCAGTACTTC. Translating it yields CASSPPSTSGGAKTQYF.

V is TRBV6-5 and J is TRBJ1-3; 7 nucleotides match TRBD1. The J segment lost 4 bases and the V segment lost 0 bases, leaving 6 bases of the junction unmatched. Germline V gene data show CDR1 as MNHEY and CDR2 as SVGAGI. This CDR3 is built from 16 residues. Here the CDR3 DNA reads TGTGCCAGCAGTTACTCGTACAGGGGTGGAGGAAACACCATATATTTT. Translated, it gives CASSYSYRGGGNTIYF.

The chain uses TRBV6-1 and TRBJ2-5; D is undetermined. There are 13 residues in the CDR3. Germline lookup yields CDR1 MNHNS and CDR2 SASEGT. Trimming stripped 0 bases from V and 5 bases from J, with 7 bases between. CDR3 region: CASSEADRETQYF. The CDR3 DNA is TGTGCCAGCAGTGAAGCGGACCGGGAGACCCAGTACTTC.

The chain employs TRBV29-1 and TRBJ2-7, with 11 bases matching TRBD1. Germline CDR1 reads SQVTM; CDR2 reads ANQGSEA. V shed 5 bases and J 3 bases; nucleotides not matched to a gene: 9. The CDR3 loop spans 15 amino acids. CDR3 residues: CSVRPTGTGGYEQYF. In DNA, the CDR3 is TGCAGCGTTCGACCGACCGGGACAGGGGGCTACGAGCAGTACTTC.

As DNA, the CDR3 is TGCGCCAGCAGATGGAACACCGGGGAGCTGTTTTTT. It is translated as CASRWNTGELFF. The rearrangement uses TRBV10-2 and TRBJ2-2; D is undetermined. Germline loops: CDR1 WSHSY, CDR2 SAAADI. The CDR3 is 12 amino acids. The V gene lost 6 bases and the J gene lost 1 base, with 3 bases spanning the gap.

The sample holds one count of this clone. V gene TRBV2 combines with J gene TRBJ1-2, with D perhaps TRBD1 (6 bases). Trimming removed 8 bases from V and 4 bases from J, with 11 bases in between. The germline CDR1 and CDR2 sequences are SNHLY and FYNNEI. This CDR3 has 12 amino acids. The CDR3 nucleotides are TGTGCCAGCTTGACAGGAATCTATGGCTACACCTTC. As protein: CASLTGIYGYTF. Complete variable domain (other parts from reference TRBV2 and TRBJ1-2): EPEVTQTPSHQVTQMGQEVILRCVPISNHLYFYWYRQILGQKVEFLVSFYNNEISEKSEIFDDQFSVERPDGSNFTLKIRSTKLEDSAMYFCASLTGIYGYTFGSGTRLTVV.

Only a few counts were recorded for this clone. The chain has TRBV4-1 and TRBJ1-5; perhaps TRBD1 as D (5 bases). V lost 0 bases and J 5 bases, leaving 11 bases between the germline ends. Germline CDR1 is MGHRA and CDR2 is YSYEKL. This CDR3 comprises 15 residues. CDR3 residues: CASSQEGRGDQPQHF. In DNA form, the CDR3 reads TGCGCCAGCAGCCAAGAGGGAAGGGGCGATCAGCCCCAGCATTTT.

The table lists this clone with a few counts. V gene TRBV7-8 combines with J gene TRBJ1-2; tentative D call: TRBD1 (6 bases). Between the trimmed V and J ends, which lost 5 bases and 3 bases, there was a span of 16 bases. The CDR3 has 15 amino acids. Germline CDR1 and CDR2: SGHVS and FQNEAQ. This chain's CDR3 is CASSPAGADDYGYTF. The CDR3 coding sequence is TGTGCCAGCAGCCCGGCAGGGGCAGATGACTATGGCTACACCTTC.

The CDR3 DNA is TGTGCCAGCAGCCAGGATAATCAGCCCCAGCATTTT. Residues: CASSQDNQPQHF. The chain joins TRBV3-1 (or the pseudogene TRBV3-2) to TRBJ1-5; D unclear. V was shortened by 3 bases and J by 4 bases, with 4 bases between the two germline ends. The CDR3 is 12 residues long. CDR1 and CDR2 from the germline V gene are LGHDT and YNNKEL (reference sequence).

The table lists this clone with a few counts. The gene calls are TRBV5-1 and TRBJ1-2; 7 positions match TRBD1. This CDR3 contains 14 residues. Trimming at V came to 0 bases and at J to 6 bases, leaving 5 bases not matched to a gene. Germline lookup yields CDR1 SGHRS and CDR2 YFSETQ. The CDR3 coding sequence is TGCGCCAGCAGCTTGGGACAGGGAGGGCATGGCTACACCTTC. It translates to CASSLGQGGHGYTF.

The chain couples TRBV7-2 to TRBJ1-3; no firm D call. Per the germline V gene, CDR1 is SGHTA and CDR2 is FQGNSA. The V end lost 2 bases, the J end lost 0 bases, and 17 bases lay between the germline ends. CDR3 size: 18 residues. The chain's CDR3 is CASSLWGGYDLSGNTIYF. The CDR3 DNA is TGTGCCAGCAGCTTATGGGGAGGGTACGACCTCTCTGGAAACACCATATATTTT.

The CDR3: CASSFGSGNTIYF. CDR3 bases: TGTGCCAGCAGCTTCGGCTCTGGAAACACCATATATTTT. This chain connects TRBV5-4 to TRBJ1-3, with no clear D. Germline V gene data show CDR1 as SGHNT and CDR2 as YYREEE (reference sequence). Trimming left V 2 bases short and J 0 bases short, with 3 bases between. CDR3 length: 13 residues.

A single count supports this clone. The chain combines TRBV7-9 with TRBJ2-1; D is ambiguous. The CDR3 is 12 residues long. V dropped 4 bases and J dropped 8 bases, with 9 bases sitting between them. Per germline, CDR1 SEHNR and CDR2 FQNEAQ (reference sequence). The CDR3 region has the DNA TGTGCCAGCAGCTACTCTTCGGATGAGCAGTTCTTC. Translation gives CASSYSSDEQFF. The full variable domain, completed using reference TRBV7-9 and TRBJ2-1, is DTGVSQNPRHKITKRGQNVTFRCDPISEHNRLYWYRQTLGQGPEFLTYFQNEAQLEKSRLLSDRFSAERPKGSFSTLEIQRTEQGDSAMYLCASSYSSDEQFFGPGTRLTVL.

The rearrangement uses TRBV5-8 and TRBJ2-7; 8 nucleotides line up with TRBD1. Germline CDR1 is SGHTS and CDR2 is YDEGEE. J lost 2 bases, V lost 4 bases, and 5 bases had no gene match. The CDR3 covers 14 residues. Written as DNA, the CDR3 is TGTGCCAGCAGCACTGGACAGGGCCCCTACGAGCAGTACTTC. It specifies CASSTGQGPYEQYF.

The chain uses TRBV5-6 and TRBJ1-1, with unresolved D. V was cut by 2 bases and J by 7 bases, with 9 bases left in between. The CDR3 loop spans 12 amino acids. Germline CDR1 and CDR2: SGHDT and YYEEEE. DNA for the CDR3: TGTGCCAGCAGCTTTCGGGGAGGTGAAGCTTTCTTT. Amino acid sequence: CASSFRGGEAFF.

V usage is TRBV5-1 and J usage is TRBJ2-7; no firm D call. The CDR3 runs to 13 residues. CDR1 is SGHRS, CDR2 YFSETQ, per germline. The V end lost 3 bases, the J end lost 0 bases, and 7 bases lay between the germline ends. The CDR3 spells CASSSTASYEQYF. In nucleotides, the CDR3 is TGCGCCAGCAGCTCTACAGCCTCCTACGAGCAGTACTTC.

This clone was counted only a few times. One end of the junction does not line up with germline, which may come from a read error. The CDR3 loop reads CASSLEQGFTEAFF. The CDR3 DNA is TGTGCCAGCAGCCTAGAGCAGGGATTCACTGAAGCTTTCTTT. The rearrangement joins TRBV11-2 to TRBJ1-1, with D perhaps matching TRBD1 (5 bases). CDR1 SGHAT and CDR2 FQNNGV come from the germline V gene. CDR3 size: 14 residues.

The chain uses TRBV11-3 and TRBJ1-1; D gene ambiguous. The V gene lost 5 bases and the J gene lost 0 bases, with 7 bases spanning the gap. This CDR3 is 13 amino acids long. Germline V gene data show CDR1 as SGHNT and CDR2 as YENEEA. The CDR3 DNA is TGTGCCAGCAGCCGCGAGATGAACACTGAAGCTTTCTTT. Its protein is CASSREMNTEAFF.

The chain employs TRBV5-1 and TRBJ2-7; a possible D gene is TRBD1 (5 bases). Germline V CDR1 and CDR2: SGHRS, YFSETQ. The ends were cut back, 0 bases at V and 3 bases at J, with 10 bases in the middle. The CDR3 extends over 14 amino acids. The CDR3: CASSLVTGNYEQYF. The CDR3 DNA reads TGCGCCAGCAGCTTGGTAACAGGCAACTACGAGCAGTACTTC.

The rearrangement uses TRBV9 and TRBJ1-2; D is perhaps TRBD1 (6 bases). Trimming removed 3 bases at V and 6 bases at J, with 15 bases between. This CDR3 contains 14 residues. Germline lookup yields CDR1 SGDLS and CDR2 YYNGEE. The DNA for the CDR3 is TGTGCCAGCAGCGGGGACCAGGGGATAAATGGCTACACCTTC. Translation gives CASSGDQGINGYTF. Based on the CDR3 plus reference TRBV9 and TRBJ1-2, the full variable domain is DSGVTQTPKHLITATGQRVTLRCSPRSGDLSVYWYQQSLDQGLQFLIQYYNGEERAKGNILERFSAQQFPDLHSELNLSSLELGDSALYFCASSGDQGINGYTFGSGTRLTVV.

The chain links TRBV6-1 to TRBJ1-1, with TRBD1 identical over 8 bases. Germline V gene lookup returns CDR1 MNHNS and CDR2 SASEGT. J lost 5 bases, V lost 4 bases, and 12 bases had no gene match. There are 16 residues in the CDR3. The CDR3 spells CASSGGAGGARTEAFF. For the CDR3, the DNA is TGTGCCAGCAGTGGCGGGGCAGGGGGCGCGAGGACTGAAGCTTTCTTT.

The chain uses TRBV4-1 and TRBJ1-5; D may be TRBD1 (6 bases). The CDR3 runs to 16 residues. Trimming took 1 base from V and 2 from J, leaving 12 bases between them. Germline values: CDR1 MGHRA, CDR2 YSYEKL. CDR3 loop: CASSQGMSGGNQPQHF. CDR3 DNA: TGCGCCAGCAGCCAAGGGATGTCAGGGGGCAATCAGCCCCAGCATTTT.

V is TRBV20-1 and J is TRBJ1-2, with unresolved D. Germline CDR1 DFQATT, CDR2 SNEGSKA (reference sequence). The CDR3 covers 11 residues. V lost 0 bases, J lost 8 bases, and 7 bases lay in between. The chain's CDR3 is CSARDTGGYTF. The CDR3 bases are TGCAGTGCTAGAGATACTGGCGGCTACACCTTC.

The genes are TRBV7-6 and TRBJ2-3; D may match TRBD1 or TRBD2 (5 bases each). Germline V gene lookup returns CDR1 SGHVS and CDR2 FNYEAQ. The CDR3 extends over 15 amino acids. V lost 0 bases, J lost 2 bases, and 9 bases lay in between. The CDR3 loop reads CASSLAGENTDTQYF. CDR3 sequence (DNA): TGTGCCAGCAGCTTAGCGGGGGAGAACACAGATACGCAGTATTTT. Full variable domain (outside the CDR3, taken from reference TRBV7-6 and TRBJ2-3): GAGVSQSPRYKVTKRGQDVALRCDPISGHVSLYWYRQALGQGPEFLTYFNYEAQQDKSGLPNDRFSAERPEGSISTLTIQRTEQRDSAMYRCASSLAGENTDTQYFGPGTRLTVL.

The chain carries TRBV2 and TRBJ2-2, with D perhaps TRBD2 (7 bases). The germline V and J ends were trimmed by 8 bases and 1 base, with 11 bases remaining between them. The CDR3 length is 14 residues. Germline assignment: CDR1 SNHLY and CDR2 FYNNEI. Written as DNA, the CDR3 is TGTGCCAGCGGGGGGGGCCGGAACACCGGGGAGCTGTTTTTT. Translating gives CASGGGRNTGELFF.

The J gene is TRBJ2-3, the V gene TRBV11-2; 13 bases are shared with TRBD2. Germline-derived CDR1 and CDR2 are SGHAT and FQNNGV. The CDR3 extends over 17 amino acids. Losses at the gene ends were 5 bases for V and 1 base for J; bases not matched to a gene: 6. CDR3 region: CASSTSGGGQRTDTQYF. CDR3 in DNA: TGTGCCAGCAGCACTAGCGGGGGGGGACAACGCACAGATACGCAGTATTTT.